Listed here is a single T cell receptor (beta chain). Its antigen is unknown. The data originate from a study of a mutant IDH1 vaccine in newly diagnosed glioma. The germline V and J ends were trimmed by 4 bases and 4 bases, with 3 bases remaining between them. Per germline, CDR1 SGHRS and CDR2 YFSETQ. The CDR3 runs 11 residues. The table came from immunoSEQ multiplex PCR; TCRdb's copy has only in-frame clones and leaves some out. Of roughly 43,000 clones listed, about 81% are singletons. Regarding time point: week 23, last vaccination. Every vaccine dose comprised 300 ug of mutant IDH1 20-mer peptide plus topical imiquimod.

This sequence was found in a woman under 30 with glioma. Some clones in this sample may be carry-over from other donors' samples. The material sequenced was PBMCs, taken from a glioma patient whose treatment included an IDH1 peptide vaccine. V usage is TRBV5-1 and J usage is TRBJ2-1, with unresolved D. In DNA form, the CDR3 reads TGCGCCAGCAGCGATTACAATGAGCAGTTCTTC. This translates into CASSDYNEQFF.